This T cell receptor (beta chain) was retrieved from a study of T-cell reconstitution after alpha-beta-depleted transplantation in children. Points from the study as a whole: T cells produced anew were the main source of T-cell counts and diversity one year after transplant.

This clonotype was picked up many times. Its target is unknown. V was shortened by 1 base and J by 0 bases, with 12 bases between the two germline ends. The germline V gene has CDR1 SGHVS and CDR2 FQNEAQ. This CDR3 has 16 residues. Unique molecular identifiers were incorporated into the prepared TCRbeta library. Using its own MiXCR run on the PCR reads, TCRdb lists one record per CDR3 protein. The profile shows 490,000 or so distinct CDR3 sequences, roughly a tenth of them singletons. Source: PBMCs, taken before TCRalphabeta/CD19-depleted stem cell transplant. V is TRBV7-8 and J is TRBJ1-1; D gene uncertain. The receptor comes from a child younger than 10 with inherited bone marrow failure, due to receive a stem cell transplant. The CDR3, as DNA: TGTGCCAGCAGCTTAGGTTCCCTCAGCTTGAACACTGAAGCTTTCTTT. It yields the protein CASSLGSLSLNTEAFF. Full variable domain (rest looked up from reference TRBV7-8 and TRBJ1-1): GAGVSQSPRYKVAKRGQDVALRCDPISGHVSLFWYQQALGQGPEFLTYFQNEAQLDKSGLPSDRFFAERPEGSVSTLKIQRTQQEDSAVYLCASSLGSLSLNTEAFFGQGTRLTVV.